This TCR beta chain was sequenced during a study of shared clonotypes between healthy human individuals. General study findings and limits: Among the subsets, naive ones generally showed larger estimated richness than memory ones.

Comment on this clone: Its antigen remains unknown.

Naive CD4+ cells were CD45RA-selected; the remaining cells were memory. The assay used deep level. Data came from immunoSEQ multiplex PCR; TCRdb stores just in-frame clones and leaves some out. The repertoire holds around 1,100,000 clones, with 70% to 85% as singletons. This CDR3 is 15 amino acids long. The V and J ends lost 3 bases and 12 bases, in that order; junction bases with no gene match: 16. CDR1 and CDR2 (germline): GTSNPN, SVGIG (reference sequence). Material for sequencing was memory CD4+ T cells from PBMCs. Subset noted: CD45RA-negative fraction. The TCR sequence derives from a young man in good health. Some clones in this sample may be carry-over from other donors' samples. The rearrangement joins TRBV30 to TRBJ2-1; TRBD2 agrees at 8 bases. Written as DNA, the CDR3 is TGTGCCTGGAGACCGCTTCTAGCGGGCAAGAGGGGGCAGTTCTTC. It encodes CAWRPLLAGKRGQFF.